This passage covers 4 T cell receptor beta chains from one sample sequenced in a study of cytomegalovirus exposure and HLA in healthy donors. PCR amplification relied on 60 Vbeta primers (plus 13 Jbeta primers). Generated by immunoSEQ multiplex PCR, the TCRdb table keeps only in-frame clones and is missing some. The sample holds more than 45,000 clones; 70% are singletons and the top ten take roughly a fifth. The source material was PBMCs. The receptors stem from a woman aged 55-69 years in good health and CMV-seropositive.

The chain joins TRBV7-2 to TRBJ1-5; 9 bases fit TRBD1. The CDR3 extends over 16 amino acids. V gave up 1 base and J gave up 5 bases; unmatched junction bases: 6. Germline CDR1 reads SGHTA; CDR2 reads FQGNSA. The DNA for the CDR3 is TGTGCCAGCAGCTTAGGCTGGACAGGGGCCCATCAGCCCCAGCATTTT. It encodes CASSLGWTGAHQPQHF.

V is TRBV4-1 and J is TRBJ2-1, with 7 positions matching TRBD1. The CDR3 has 15 residues. V dropped 1 base and J dropped 4; count of bases not matched to a gene: 4. In germline, CDR1 is MGHRA, CDR2 YSYEKL. The CDR3 region is CASSQVQGEYNEQFF. The CDR3 region has the DNA TGCGCCAGCAGCCAAGTGCAGGGGGAGTACAATGAGCAGTTCTTC.

The J gene is TRBJ1-1, the V gene TRBV29-1; no clear D gene. Germline loops: CDR1 SQVTM, CDR2 ANQGSEA. The V gene lost 7 bases and the J gene lost 4 bases, with 16 bases spanning the gap. The CDR3 totals 13 residues. The CDR3 reads CSGNRPGGTEAFF. CDR3 nucleotides: TGCAGCGGGAATCGTCCCGGAGGCACTGAAGCTTTCTTT. The whole variable domain, remainder taken from reference TRBV29-1 and TRBJ1-1, is SAVISQKPSRDICQRGTSLTIQCQVDSQVTMMFWYRQQPGQSLTLIATANQGSEATYESGFVIDKFPISRPNLTFSTLTVSNMSPEDSSIYLCSGNRPGGTEAFFGQGTRLTVV.

This chain connects TRBV10-3 to TRBJ2-7; 7 positions match TRBD1. There are 15 residues in the CDR3. Trimming cost V 1 base and J 3 bases; bases outside gene matches: 6. In germline, CDR1 is ENHRY, CDR2 SYGVKD. The CDR3 DNA is TGTGCCATCAGTGAGTTCAGTCAGGGGGACTACGAGCAGTACTTC. Translated, it gives CAISEFSQGDYEQYF.